Listed below are T cell receptor beta chains from one sample, sequenced in a study of blood T cell repertoires in COVID-19. Assay used: immunoSEQ multiplex PCR; TCRdb lists only in-frame clones, some missing. The sample carries under 300,000 clones, 88% recorded once. Sequencing was done on a sample of PBMCs or T cells enriched from blood (not recorded which). The receptor source for this set is a woman between 35 and 50 years old who had been exposed to COVID-19. The CDR3 runs from the conserved cysteine through the conserved F or W. Fields, in order: J gene, clone size, D gene, V gene, CDR3 DNA, CDR3 protein. A D gene is named only where the DNA matches it firmly. The listing skips clone size in some rows; elsewhere it reads once, few, many or a size class.

>TRBJ2-5|-|TRBD2|TRBV27
TGTGCCAGCAGTCCCTTAACCGGGTCCTGGGGGGGATCGTACTTC
CASSPLTGSWGGSYF
>TRBJ1-6|few|-|TRBV19
TGTGCCAGTAGTATGACGGACACTGGTAATTCACCCCTCCACTTT
CASSMTDTGNSPLHF
>TRBJ1-2|-|-|TRBV25-1
TGTGCCAGCAGAGCAGGGATTGGTGGCTACACCTTC
CASRAGIGGYTF
>TRBJ2-3|few|TRBD2|TRBV14
TGTGCCAGCAGCCAAGATAGGACTAGCGGGAGGAGAGATACGCAGTATTTT
CASSQDRTSGRRDTQYF
>TRBJ1-2|few|-|TRBV28
TGTGCCAGCAGTTTCGCCAGGGGATATGGCTACACCTTC
CASSFARGYGYTF
>TRBJ2-7|-|-|TRBV28
TGTGCCAGCAGTTTGGGGGGACGGCCCTACGAGCAGTACTTC
CASSLGGRPYEQYF
>TRBJ2-1|-|-|TRBV7-8
TGTGCCAGCAGATCGGGACTGAGCTCCTACAATGAGCAGTTCTTC
CASRSGLSSYNEQFF
>TRBJ1-1|-|TRBD1|TRBV7-3
TGTGCCAGCAGCTCACAAGGACAGGCCGGGTTTGGTGAAGCTTTCTTT
CASSSQGQAGFGEAFF
>TRBJ1-3|-|TRBD1|TRBV5-1
TGCGCCAGCAGCTCCGGGACAGGGGGCTCTGGAAACACCATATATTTT
CASSSGTGGSGNTIYF
>TRBJ1-1|-|-|TRBV13
TGTGCCAGCAGCTTAGGAAAGGGGATGAACACTGAAGCTTTCTTT
CASSLGKGMNTEAFF
>TRBJ2-5|-|TRBD1|TRBV19
TGTGCCAGTAGTATACTGGGACAGGGGAAAGAGACCCAGTACTTC
CASSILGQGKETQYF
>TRBJ1-2|-|TRBD1|TRBV3-1/TRBV3-2
TGTGCCAGCAGCCGCCTTAATCAGGGGGCGAGCATCTATGGCTACACCTTC
CASSRLNQGASIYGYTF
>TRBJ1-4|-|TRBD1|TRBV10-3
TGTGCCACCTCACGACAGGGGGATAATGAAAAACTGTTTTTT
CATSRQGDNEKLFF
>TRBJ1-4|-|TRBD1|TRBV7-2
TGTGCCAGCAGCCTGCGGGACAGAACAACTAATGAAAAACTGTTTTTT
CASSLRDRTTNEKLFF
>TRBJ1-5|-|-|TRBV6-5
TGTGCCAGCAGTTACTCGGCGGGGGCCAAACAGCCCCAGCATTTT
CASSYSAGAKQPQHF
>TRBJ2-2|-|TRBD1|TRBV27
TGTGCCAGCAGTTTTGGGACAGGGAACACCGGGGAGCTGTTTTTT
CASSFGTGNTGELFF
>TRBJ2-1|-|-|TRBV5-4
TGTGCCAGCAGCCCGGGAGGGGGCGGAAATGAGCAGTTCTTC
CASSPGGGGNEQFF
>TRBJ1-1|-|-|TRBV7-2
TGTGCCAGCAGCTTAGCGGGAGGGTATGAAGCTTTCTTT
CASSLAGGYEAFF
>TRBJ2-1|-|TRBD2|TRBV9
TGTGCCAGCAGCGGAGCGGGGGGGCGGCAGTTCTTC
CASSGAGGRQFF
>TRBJ2-5|-|TRBD2|TRBV9
TGTGCCAGCAGCGTTGACAAGCGGGGGGGCCAAGAGACCCAGTACTTC
CASSVDKRGGQETQYF
>TRBJ1-2|-|-|TRBV5-6
TGTGCCAGCAGTCCCGGGGGGTATGGCTACACCTTC
CASSPGGYGYTF
>TRBJ1-2|-|-|TRBV2
TGTGCCAGCCCAACGGACAGAACCTATGGCTACACCTTC
CASPTDRTYGYTF
>TRBJ1-2|-|TRBD1|TRBV27
TGTGCCAGCAGTTCGCGGGACAGGGTCTCTCATGGCTACACCTTC
CASSSRDRVSHGYTF
>TRBJ2-5|many|-|TRBV3-1/TRBV3-2
TGTGCCAGCAGCCAAGAAGGACGGGGGTACCAAGAGACCCAGTACTTC
CASSQEGRGYQETQYF